The 32 T cell receptor beta chains reported below all come from one sample, sequenced in a study of PD-1 blockade in mismatch repair-deficient tumors. Data came from immunoSEQ multiplex PCR; TCRdb stores just in-frame clones and leaves some out. The sample carries under 150,000 clones, more than 85% recorded once. Sequencing used peripheral blood, obtained 44 weeks after starting pembrolizumab. These receptors came from an adult with mismatch repair-deficient cancer.

The V gene is TRBV28, the J gene TRBJ2-7; D not resolved. The CDR3 is made up of 11 amino acids. V was cut by 6 bases and J by 5 bases, with 8 bases left in between. The germline gives CDR1 MDHEN, CDR2 SYDVKM. The CDR3 is CASRWQNEQYF. The CDR3 DNA reads TGTGCCAGCAGGTGGCAGAACGAGCAGTACTTC.

This clone was detected only a few times. This chain links TRBV7-3 with TRBJ2-2; no reliable D call. The CDR3 covers 14 residues. Germline V CDR1 and CDR2: SGHTA, FQGTGA. V lost 1 base and J 2 bases, leaving 5 bases between the germline ends. Written as DNA, the CDR3 is TGTGCCAGCAGCTTAAGTGGAAACACCGGGGAGCTGTTTTTT. It is translated as CASSLSGNTGELFF.

This clone has just one count. The rearrangement uses TRBV4-3 and TRBJ2-2; 8 bases fit TRBD2. The CDR3 has 17 residues. Losses at the gene ends were 0 bases for V and 5 bases for J; bases not matched to a gene: 8. Germline V CDR1 and CDR2: LGHNA, YSLEER. CDR3 DNA: TGCGCCAGCAGCCAAGAAGCAGCGGGAGTAGGAACCGGGGAGCTGTTTTTT. Encoded protein: CASSQEAAGVGTGELFF.

The CDR3 reads CSVEASTGASREQYF. DNA for the CDR3: TGCAGCGTTGAAGCTTCGACAGGGGCTTCGCGCGAGCAGTACTTC. The chain combines TRBV29-1 with TRBJ2-7; TRBD1 agrees at 8 bases. CDR3 size: 15 residues. Trimming removed 1 base from V and 6 bases from J; junction bases left unmatched: 11. Germline CDR1 reads SQVTM; CDR2 reads ANQGSEA.

This clone was observed a handful of times. V gene TRBV10-3 combines with J gene TRBJ2-1, with a weak D call TRBD2 (6 bases). V dropped 0 bases and J dropped 6 bases, with 15 bases sitting between them. CDR1 is ENHRY and CDR2 is SYGVKD in the germline V gene. The CDR3 is 16 residues long. In DNA, the CDR3 is TGTGCCATCAGTGAGTCCGGGGCGGGATCCGTCAATGAGCAGTTCTTC. Translated, it gives CAISESGAGSVNEQFF.

The J gene is TRBJ2-7, the V gene TRBV4-1, with a tentative D call TRBD2 (5 bases). CDR3 length: 15 residues. The V gene lost 4 bases and the J gene lost 7 bases, with 20 bases spanning the gap. The V gene's germline CDR1 is MGHRA and CDR2 YSYEKL. DNA for the CDR3: TGCGCCAGCAGCCCTCATTCAGAGCGTACGGGGGAGCAGTACTTC. It encodes CASSPHSERTGEQYF.

The chain carries TRBV29-1 and TRBJ2-7; 9 nucleotides match TRBD2. This CDR3 spans 15 amino acids. Germline CDR1 SQVTM, CDR2 ANQGSEA. J gave up 0 bases and V 4 bases, and 7 bases lay outside the gene matches. The CDR3 here is CSVVSWREGSYEQYF. CDR3 coding DNA: TGCAGCGTTGTCTCTTGGCGGGAGGGCTCCTACGAGCAGTACTTC.

This clone appeared a single time. The chain uses TRBV27 and TRBJ2-6; 10 positions agree with TRBD1. Germline values: CDR1 MNHEY, CDR2 SMNVEV (reference sequence). Trimming removed 4 bases from V and 0 bases from J; junction bases left unmatched: 12. The CDR3 is made up of 20 amino acids. The CDR3 DNA follows: TGTGCCAGCAGTTCCACCCCGACAGGGGGCCTCAACTCTGGGGCCAACGTCCTGACTTTC. Protein sequence: CASSSTPTGGLNSGANVLTF.

V is TRBV19 and J is TRBJ1-5; D ambiguous. V was trimmed by 4 bases and J by 5 bases, leaving 9 bases between them. This CDR3 has 13 amino acids. The germline V gene has CDR1 LNHDA and CDR2 SQIVND (reference sequence). The CDR3 nucleotides are TGTGCCAGTAGTAGGGTACAAGATCAGCCCCAGCATTTT. Its translation: CASSRVQDQPQHF.

The V gene is TRBV10-3, the J gene TRBJ2-2; 11 nucleotides line up with TRBD2. This CDR3 region has 15 residues. The germline gives CDR1 ENHRY, CDR2 SYGVKD. V was pared by 6 bases and J by 3 bases, with 3 bases of the junction left unmatched. CDR3 nucleotide sequence: TGTGCCATCAGAGGGACTAGCGGATACACCGGGGAGCTGTTTTTT. Translated: CAIRGTSGYTGELFF.

The V gene is TRBV19, the J gene TRBJ2-1, with no clear D. The CDR3 loop spans 15 amino acids. Trimming shortened V by 6 bases and J by 5 bases, and 17 bases separated the two germline ends. Germline V gene sequence: CDR1 LNHDA, CDR2 SQIVND (reference sequence). The chain's CDR3 is CASRGREDIHNEQFF. DNA for the CDR3: TGTGCCAGTAGGGGTAGAGAGGATATTCACAATGAGCAGTTCTTC.

The chain recombines TRBV10-2 with TRBJ2-3; D gene ambiguous. Germline V gene lookup returns CDR1 WSHSY and CDR2 SAAADI. Deletions cut 2 bases from V and 1 base from J, with 10 bases between. CDR3 length: 15 residues. The CDR3 sequence: CASSELWTRTDTQYF. DNA of the CDR3: TGCGCCAGCAGTGAGCTCTGGACCCGCACAGATACGCAGTATTTT.

The CDR3 region has the DNA TGTGCCAGCAGCCCCCTTACGGACACGGTCTTTTATGGCTACACCTTC. Residues: CASSPLTDTVFYGYTF. The J gene is TRBJ1-2, the V gene TRBV7-9, with D possibly matching TRBD1 (5 bases). The V and J ends lost 5 bases and 5 bases respectively, with 21 bases between them. The CDR3 runs 16 residues. Looked up from germline, CDR1 is SEHNR and CDR2 is FQNEAQ (reference sequence).

The chain recombines TRBV5-1 with TRBJ2-6, with D unclear. The germline V gene has CDR1 SGHRS and CDR2 YFSETQ. V shed 4 bases and J shed 4 bases, with 15 bases lying between them. The CDR3 consists of 16 residues. The CDR3 loop is CASSLPDMPGANVLTF. DNA of the CDR3: TGCGCCAGCAGCCTCCCCGATATGCCCGGGGCCAACGTCCTGACTTTC.

The J gene is TRBJ2-7, the V gene TRBV6-5; D is unclear. Per the germline V gene, CDR1 is MNHEY and CDR2 is SVGAGI. The CDR3 has 16 residues. Trimming removed 4 bases at V and 1 base at J, with 17 bases between. CDR3 sequence (DNA): TGTGCCAGCAGTTTGTTTCTCGGGTCAAAGTCCTACGAGCAGTACTTC. Its translation is CASSLFLGSKSYEQYF.

The chain joins TRBV7-2 to TRBJ1-1, with D perhaps TRBD1 (5 bases). CDR3 length equals 13 residues. The V gene's germline CDR1 is SGHTA and CDR2 FQGNSA. The V and J ends lost 4 bases and 2 bases respectively, with 8 bases between them. The CDR3 loop reads CASSSQVNTEAFF. DNA of the CDR3: TGTGCCAGCAGCTCACAGGTAAACACTGAAGCTTTCTTT.

The V and J genes are TRBV7-6 and TRBJ2-7, with D perhaps assigned TRBD1 or TRBD2 (7 bases each). The CDR3 has 16 residues. V was shortened by 5 bases and J by 2 bases, with 19 bases between the two germline ends. Germline V gene data show CDR1 as SGHVS and CDR2 as FNYEAQ. CDR3 loop: CASSEMGGQGAYEQYF. In DNA, the CDR3 is TGTGCCAGCAGCGAGATGGGGGGGCAGGGGGCCTACGAGCAGTACTTC.

V gene TRBV28 combines with J gene TRBJ2-2; D is ambiguous. This CDR3 region has 13 residues. CDR1 is MDHEN and CDR2 is SYDVKM in the germline V gene. V shed 6 bases and J shed 1 base, with 6 bases lying between them. The CDR3 DNA reads as TGTGCCAGCAGAAGACGGAACACCGGGGAGCTGTTTTTT. Residues: CASRRRNTGELFF.

V is TRBV18 and J is TRBJ2-2; a weak D match, TRBD1 (6 bases). Germline CDR1 reads KGHSH; CDR2 reads LQKENI. The CDR3 length is 15 residues. The V and J ends lost 4 bases and 1 base respectively, with 10 bases between them. The CDR3 nucleotides read TGTGCCAGCTCACGAGGGACATTGAACACCGGGGAGCTGTTTTTT. This gives the protein CASSRGTLNTGELFF.

J is TRBJ2-5 and V is TRBV4-1; 10 nucleotides line up with TRBD2. Germline V gene data show CDR1 as MGHRA and CDR2 as YSYEKL. J gave up 6 bases and V 3 bases, and 7 bases lay outside the gene matches. CDR3 length equals 15 residues. CDR3 sequence (DNA): TGCGCCAGCAGCCAGACACTAGCGGGAAAAAAGACCCAGTACTTC. Its translation: CASSQTLAGKKTQYF.

The chain has TRBV5-1 and TRBJ2-7, with no clear D. Germline V lookup: CDR1 SGHRS, CDR2 YFSETQ. Trimming took off 4 bases at V and 1 base at J, with 12 bases between the two ends. The CDR3 totals 14 residues. The CDR3 loop reads CASSQEPRSYEQYF. CDR3 bases: TGCGCCAGCAGCCAAGAGCCGAGGTCCTACGAGCAGTACTTC.

V and J are TRBV13 and TRBJ2-5, with unresolved D. Between the trimmed V and J ends, which lost 5 bases and 2 bases, there was a span of 12 bases. Germline CDR1 PRHDT, CDR2 FYEKMQ (reference sequence). The CDR3 totals 14 residues. The CDR3 spells CASSPPLGQETQYF. CDR3 coding DNA: TGTGCCAGCAGCCCCCCGTTGGGGCAAGAGACCCAGTACTTC. Filled out from reference TRBV13 and TRBJ2-5, the complete variable domain reads AAGVIQSPRHLIKEKRETATLKCYPIPRHDTVYWYQQGPGQDPQFLISFYEKMQSDKGSIPDRFSAQQFSDYHSELNMSSLELGDSALYFCASSPPLGQETQYFGPGTRLLVL.

The chain couples TRBV29-1 to TRBJ2-7; TRBD2 agrees at 8 bases. Germline values: CDR1 SQVTM, CDR2 ANQGSEA. Trimming cost V 5 bases and J 7 bases; bases outside gene matches: 4. This CDR3 is 11 amino acids long. Here the CDR3 DNA reads TGCAGCGTTCCGGGGGGGGGAGAGCAGTACTTC. As protein: CSVPGGGEQYF.

The V call is TRBV5-1, the J call TRBJ1-1; 8 positions agree with TRBD1. The V and J ends lost 2 bases and 3 bases, in that order; junction bases with no gene match: 12. The germline V gene has CDR1 SGHRS and CDR2 YFSETQ. The CDR3 has 17 amino acids. This chain's CDR3 is CASSLGTGSYRDTEAFF. The CDR3 DNA reads TGCGCCAGCAGCTTAGGGACAGGCAGCTACCGGGACACTGAAGCTTTCTTT.

Ten or more counts support this clone. The rearrangement joins TRBV10-1 to TRBJ2-7, with D perhaps matching TRBD1 (6 bases). Germline V lookup: CDR1 WNHNN, CDR2 SYGVQD (reference sequence). CDR3 size: 14 residues. The ends were cut back, 6 bases at V and 0 bases at J, with 12 bases in the middle. CDR3: CASSDRQASYEQYF. The CDR3 DNA follows: TGCGCCAGCAGCGACCGACAGGCCTCCTACGAGCAGTACTTC.

Note on this clone: Other DNA sequences of this sample code for an identical CDR3. The chain uses TRBV28 and TRBJ2-7; 7 nucleotides line up with TRBD1. This CDR3 has 13 residues. The germline V gene encodes CDR1 MDHEN and CDR2 SYDVKM. V lost 6 bases and J lost 1; bases outside the gene matches: 3. CDR3 in DNA: TGTGCCAGCAGCCACAGGGGATCCTACGAGCAGTACTTC. Amino acids: CASSHRGSYEQYF. Full variable domain (rest looked up from reference TRBV28 and TRBJ2-7): DVKVTQSSRYLVKRTGEKVFLECVQDMDHENMFWYRQDPGLGLRLIYFSYDVKMKEKGDIPEGYSVSREKKERFSLILESASTNQTSMYLCASSHRGSYEQYFGPGTRLTVT.

This clone has a handful of counts. The chain is built from TRBV19 and TRBJ1-5; D is ambiguous. CDR3 size: 13 residues. The germline CDR1 and CDR2 sequences are LNHDA and SQIVND (reference sequence). V was trimmed by 3 bases and J by 5 bases, leaving 8 bases between them. DNA for the CDR3: TGTGCCAGTAGTATCGGATGGGATCAGCCCCAGCATTTT. Translation gives CASSIGWDQPQHF.

This clone occurred a few times. The junction departs from germline at one end; a sequencing error may be responsible. The rearrangement links TRBV4-1 to TRBJ2-5; TRBD2 might be the D (5 bases). From germline, CDR1 is MGHRA and CDR2 YSYEKL. This CDR3 comprises 15 residues. The CDR3 sequence: CASSQEERDSVPKDF. DNA of the CDR3: TGCGCCAGCAGCCAAGAGGAACGGGATAGTGTCCCTAAGGACTTC.

V usage is TRBV7-9 and J usage is TRBJ2-2; D is tentatively TRBD1 or TRBD2 (5 bases each). CDR3 length: 16 residues. Between the trimmed V and J ends, which lost 5 bases and 0 bases, there was a span of 13 bases. Looked up from germline, CDR1 is SEHNR and CDR2 is FQNEAQ (reference sequence). CDR3 in DNA: TGTGCCAGCAGCCCAACGGGGACGGCGAACACCGGGGAGCTGTTTTTT. Its protein is CASSPTGTANTGELFF.

The chain is built from TRBV7-9 and TRBJ2-2; maybe TRBD1 (6 bases). The ends were cut back, 6 bases at V and 6 bases at J, with 8 bases in the middle. The CDR3 has 12 amino acids. Looked up from germline, CDR1 is SEHNR and CDR2 is FQNEAQ (reference sequence). The CDR3 DNA follows: TGTGCCAGCAGACGGACAGCCGGGGAGCTGTTTTTT. The encoded protein is CASRRTAGELFF.

The chain has TRBV18 and TRBJ2-3; no clear D gene. V dropped 0 bases and J dropped 4 bases, with 11 bases sitting between them. The germline V gene has CDR1 KGHSH and CDR2 LQKENI. The CDR3 has 15 amino acids. In DNA, the CDR3 is TGTGCCAGCTCACCACCATACCCCAAGGCAGATACGCAGTATTTT. Translating it yields CASSPPYPKADTQYF.

The rearrangement links TRBV7-9 to TRBJ2-3, with 8 bases matching TRBD2. The CDR3 consists of 15 residues. V dropped 5 bases and J dropped 4; count of bases not matched to a gene: 8. CDR1 is SEHNR, CDR2 FQNEAQ, per germline (reference sequence). The CDR3 loop is CASSPSTAGADTQYF. In nucleotides, the CDR3 is TGTGCCAGCAGCCCATCAACAGCGGGGGCAGATACGCAGTATTTT. The variable domain in full, completed from reference TRBV7-9 and TRBJ2-3, reads DTGVSQNPRHKITKRGQNVTFRCDPISEHNRLYWYRQTLGQGPEFLTYFQNEAQLEKSRLLSDRFSAERPKGSFSTLEIQRTEQGDSAMYLCASSPSTAGADTQYFGPGTRLTVL.